This T cell receptor (beta chain) was retrieved from a study of blood T cells in healthy people across ages. Each individual donor underwent a draw of ten milliliters of peripheral blood. PBMCs numbering at least 6 million were isolated per sample. Through a sample-barcoded 5' primer and a J-beta primer mix, a second PCR was run for 7 to 11 cycles. Researchers report that a template-switch adaptor with 12 random nucleotides tagged each cDNA molecule. One entry per CDR3 protein, called by TCRdb with MiXCR from the 5' RACE reads. This table has around 1.5 million distinct CDR3 sequences, around 35% appearing once. Broader study findings: Naive T cell percentage by flow cytometry tracked strongly with beta diversity.

This clonotype was found a few times. Its target is unknown. The sequenced sample was blood. The receptor's source is a woman between 25 and 40 years old in good health.

Here the CDR3 reads CASSPPLDTDYGYTF. CDR3 in DNA: TGCGCCAGCAGCCCGCCCTTGGACACAGACTATGGCTACACCTTC. The chain links TRBV4-1 to TRBJ1-2; maybe TRBD1 (5 bases). This CDR3 has 15 residues. The V gene lost 4 bases and the J gene lost 3 bases, with 15 bases spanning the gap. Per the germline V gene, CDR1 is MGHRA and CDR2 is YSYEKL.